The 7 T cell receptor beta chains presented below share a single source sample, sequenced in a study of blood T cell repertoires in COVID-19. The repertoire was sequenced with immunoSEQ multiplex PCR; TCRdb's copy has only in-frame clones and lacks some. The sample shows 150,000 to 200,000 clones, around 90% of them seen only once. The specimen was peripheral blood. The receptor set was obtained from a human donor in a cohort sampled during active COVID-19.

The chain uses TRBV27 and TRBJ2-3; maybe TRBD2 (6 bases). Germline lookup yields CDR1 MNHEY and CDR2 SMNVEV (reference sequence). V gave up 6 bases and J gave up 0 bases, with 16 bases separating them. The CDR3 is 16 residues long. In DNA, the CDR3 is TGTGCCAGCAGGCTTGGAGGGGCAACTAGCACAGATACGCAGTATTTT. Translation gives CASRLGGATSTDTQYF.

The V call is TRBV28, the J call TRBJ1-2; D not resolved. This CDR3 is built from 11 residues. Germline lookup yields CDR1 MDHEN and CDR2 SYDVKM. V was clipped by 6 bases and J by 7 bases, with 9 bases between them. The CDR3 bases are TGTGCCAGCAGCCCCCGTCGTGGCTACACCTTC. Amino acids: CASSPRRGYTF.

The chain links TRBV7-9 to TRBJ1-1; 9 positions agree with TRBD1. V lost 4 bases, J lost 10 bases, and 16 bases stayed unmatched. The CDR3 extends over 16 amino acids. In germline, CDR1 is SEHNR, CDR2 FQNEAQ (reference sequence). The CDR3 is CASSSSGGQGERAAFF. CDR3 in DNA: TGTGCCAGCAGCTCCTCCGGGGGACAGGGCGAGCGTGCAGCTTTCTTT. The variable domain in full, with the rest retrieved from reference TRBV7-9 and TRBJ1-1, is DTGVSQNPRHKITKRGQNVTFRCDPISEHNRLYWYRQTLGQGPEFLTYFQNEAQLEKSRLLSDRFSAERPKGSFSTLEIQRTEQGDSAMYLCASSSSGGQGERAAFFGQGTRLTVV.

The chain joins TRBV20-1 to TRBJ2-4, with 7 bases identical to TRBD1. This CDR3 has 14 amino acids. The V gene's germline CDR1 is DFQATT and CDR2 SNEGSKA (reference sequence). V shed 3 bases, J shed 3 bases, and the junction held 5 bases outside the gene matches. CDR3 sequence (DNA): TGCAGTGCTAGTTACAGGGGAGTCAAAAACATTCAGTACTTC. Translation gives CSASYRGVKNIQYF.

V usage is TRBV7-6 and J usage is TRBJ2-5; 9 nucleotides match TRBD2. CDR1 and CDR2 from the germline V gene are SGHVS and FNYEAQ. The CDR3 totals 17 residues. V gave up 1 base and J gave up 4 bases; unmatched junction bases: 10. CDR3 sequence (DNA): TGTGCCAGCAGCTTAGACGGAAGCGGGGGGCGGATAGAGACCCAGTACTTC. It codes for CASSLDGSGGRIETQYF.

The V call is TRBV5-1, the J call TRBJ2-3; tentatively, D is TRBD2 (5 bases). V lost 5 bases, J lost 4 bases, and 14 bases lay in between. The CDR3 runs 14 residues. CDR1 is SGHRS and CDR2 is YFSETQ in the germline V gene. The CDR3 sequence: CASRPQSAADTQYF. CDR3 nucleotide sequence: TGCGCCAGCAGGCCCCAGTCAGCGGCAGATACGCAGTATTTT.

V is TRBV28 and J is TRBJ2-5; 8 bases are shared with TRBD2. The CDR3 sequence is 14 residues long. CDR1 and CDR2 (germline): MDHEN, SYDVKM. V was pared by 8 bases and J by 7 bases, with 12 bases of the junction left unmatched. CDR3 loop: CASLTRGGLGTQYF. In DNA form, the CDR3 reads TGTGCCAGCCTAACCCGGGGGGGATTGGGGACCCAGTACTTC.